This TCR beta chain was recovered during a study of CD8+ T cells in alopecia areata (dated by TCRdb to 2016 to 2019). Background for the entire study: Treated patients were enrolled in an open-label pilot trial of oral tofacitinib, 5 to 10 mg twice daily, for moderate-to-severe alopecia areata. immunoSEQ multiplex PCR using 35 Vbeta forward primers and 13 Jbeta reverse primers was used to amplify TCRbeta CDR3 regions. In both human patients and the C3H/HeJ mouse model, the study applied high-throughput TCRbeta sequencing to look at T cell clonal expansion in alopecia areata. Patients stayed on tofacitinib for 6 to 18 months and then had 6 months of follow-up off drug so that delayed response and recurrence could be assessed. The RNA source kit depended on sample type: the PAXgene miRNA kit for fixed scalp, the miRNeasy kit for PBMCs, and the RNeasy kit for mouse skin. Biopsies were taken from tofacitinib-treated patients at baseline and again at 4 and 24 weeks into treatment, and several of those patients also had a later scalp biopsy. In humans, TCRbeta sequencing was performed on scalp tissue and on sorted CD4+ and CD8+ peripheral blood T cells from healthy controls and from patients with patchy or totalis/universalis alopecia areata. Scalp clonality was compared across normal scalp (n=4), patchy alopecia areata scalp (n=8), and alopecia totalis/universalis scalp (n=8). For the treated patients, the SALT score, which quantifies what percentage of scalp surface area is affected, served as the measure of disease severity.

The receptor library was made with the immunoSEQ multiplex PCR assay. RNA was extracted from all samples and reverse transcribed into cDNA, which served as template for TCR sequencing. First-strand cDNA was synthesized with SuperScript III using a 2:1 mix of oligo-dT and random hexamers. Amplification bias was assessed with a synthetic immune receptor repertoire, and residual bias was removed computationally. The original methods were these. Raw reads were preprocessed to remove errors, and CDR3 was defined according to IMGT conventions as the region from the conserved cysteine to phenylalanine. Clonality was computed as 1 minus the Shannon entropy, with the entropy normalized by log2 of the number of productive unique TCRs. Whether each scalp clone was CD4 or CD8 was inferred by checking scalp TCRbeta sequences against the CD4 and CD8 repertoires from sorted blood. Drawn from immuneACCESS, this table holds only the in-frame rearrangements with V and J called that TCRdb kept. Clones are partly lost; checked studies trace under half to an unresolved V gene and leave the rest unexplained. V, J and clone size reflect that table, while D and trimming were determined from the DNA. Across this sample there are hundreds of thousands of clones, with around 65% seen only once. The ten largest clones represent about 1.2% of the sample.

As concerns this clone: It lacks a known antigen. The record has no base qualities; no much larger clone is one base away.

The research as a whole found: Shared TCR sequences between patients were less evident than in mice, which may be partly attributable to HLA diversity in the patient population. Many expanded lesional clones were found to persist in scalp and blood during tofacitinib treatment, and relapse after treatment cessation may be partly explained by this persistence. Because the treated cohort was small and had just a single nonresponder, larger studies are needed to establish links between baseline CD8+ expansion and response. Lesional scalp, especially in alopecia totalis/universalis, showed higher clonality and more expanded CD8+ clones than normal scalp, suggesting antigenic drive. Tofacitinib significantly decreased scalp clonality and the number of expanded CD8+ clones among the top 100 scalp clones. Unlike mouse skin, where gammadelta T cells dominate, normal human skin contains resident alphabeta T cells that get sequenced too, which complicates analysis of the scalp TCR repertoire.

The sample's treatment or condition, from its label and the paper: oral pan-JAK inhibitor, 5-10 mg twice daily. Peripheral blood and lesional scalp punch biopsies were obtained from patients with alopecia areata. PBMCs were isolated by density centrifugation and stained for CD3, CD4 and CD8, and CD4+ and CD8+ T cells were sorted on a FACSAria. CDR1 and CDR2, per the germline V gene, are SGHTA and FQGTGA. Compared with germline, V lacks 5 bases and J lacks 4 bases; bases without a gene match: 4. Taken from cysteine to phenylalanine, the CDR3 has 15 residues. The DNA shown is the 45-base CDR3, in frame from base 1.

The origin of this receptor is a human donor with alopecia areata. The rearrangement combines TRBV7-3 with TRBJ2-3, with 12 bases aligning to TRBD2. The material was CD4+ T cells sorted from blood, obtained between weeks 43 and 45, from a patient treated with tofacitinib. The bases are TGTGCCAGCAGCCCTAGCGGGGGGGCCCCAGATACGCAGTATTTT. Its translation is CASSPSGGAPDTQYF.